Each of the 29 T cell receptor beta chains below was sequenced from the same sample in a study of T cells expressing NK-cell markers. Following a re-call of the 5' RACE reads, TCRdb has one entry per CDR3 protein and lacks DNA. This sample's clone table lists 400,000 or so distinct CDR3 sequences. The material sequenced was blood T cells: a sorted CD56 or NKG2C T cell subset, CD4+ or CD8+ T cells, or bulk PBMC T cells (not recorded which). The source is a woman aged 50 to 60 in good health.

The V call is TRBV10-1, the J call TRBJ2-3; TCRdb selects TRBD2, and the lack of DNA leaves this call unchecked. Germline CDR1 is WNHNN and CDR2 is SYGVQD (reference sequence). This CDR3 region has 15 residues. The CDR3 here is CASSVASGRSDTQYF.

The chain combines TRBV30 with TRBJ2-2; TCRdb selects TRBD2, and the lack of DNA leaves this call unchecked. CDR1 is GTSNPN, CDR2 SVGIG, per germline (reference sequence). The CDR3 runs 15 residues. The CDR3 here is CAWSVGSTNTGELFF.

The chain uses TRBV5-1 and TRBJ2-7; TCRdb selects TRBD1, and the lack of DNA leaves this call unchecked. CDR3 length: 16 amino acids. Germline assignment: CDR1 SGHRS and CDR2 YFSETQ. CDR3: CASSLGGGFFNYEQYF. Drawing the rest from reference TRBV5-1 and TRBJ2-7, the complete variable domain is KAGVTQTPRYLIKTRGQQVTLSCSPISGHRSVSWYQQTPGQGLQFLFEYFSETQRNKGNFPGRFSGRQFSNSRSEMNVSTLELGDSALYLCASSLGGGFFNYEQYFGPGTRLTVT.

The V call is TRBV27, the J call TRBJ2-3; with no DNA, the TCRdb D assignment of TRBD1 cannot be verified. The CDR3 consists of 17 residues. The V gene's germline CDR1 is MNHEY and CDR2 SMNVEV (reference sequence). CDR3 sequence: CASSPWRPSSHTDTQYF.

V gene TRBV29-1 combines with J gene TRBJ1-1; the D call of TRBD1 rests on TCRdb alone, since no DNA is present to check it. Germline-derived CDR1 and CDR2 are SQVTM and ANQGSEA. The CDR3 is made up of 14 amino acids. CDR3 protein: CSVEGDRGNTEAFF.

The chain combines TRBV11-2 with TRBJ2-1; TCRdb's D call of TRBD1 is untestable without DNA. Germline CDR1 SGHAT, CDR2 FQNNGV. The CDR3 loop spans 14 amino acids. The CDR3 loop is CASSLGQGAGEQFF.

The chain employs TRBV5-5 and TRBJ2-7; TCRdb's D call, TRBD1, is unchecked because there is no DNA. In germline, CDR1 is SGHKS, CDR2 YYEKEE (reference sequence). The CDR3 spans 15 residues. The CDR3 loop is CASSLGGQGVYEQYF.

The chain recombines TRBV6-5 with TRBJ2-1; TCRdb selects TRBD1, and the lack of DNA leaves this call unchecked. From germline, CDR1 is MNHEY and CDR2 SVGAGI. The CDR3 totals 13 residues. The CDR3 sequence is CASRTKGRGEQFF.

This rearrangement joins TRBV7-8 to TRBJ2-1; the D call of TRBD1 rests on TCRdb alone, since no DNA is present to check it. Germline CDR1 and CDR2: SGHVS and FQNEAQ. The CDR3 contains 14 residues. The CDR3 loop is CASSWTGVRNEQFF.

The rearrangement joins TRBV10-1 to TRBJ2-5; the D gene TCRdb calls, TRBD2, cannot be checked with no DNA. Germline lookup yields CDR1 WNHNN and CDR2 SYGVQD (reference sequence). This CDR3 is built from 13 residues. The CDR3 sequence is CASSRALQETQYF.

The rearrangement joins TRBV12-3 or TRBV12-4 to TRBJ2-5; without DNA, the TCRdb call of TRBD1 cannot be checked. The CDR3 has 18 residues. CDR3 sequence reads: CASKAPDRGINYQETQYF.

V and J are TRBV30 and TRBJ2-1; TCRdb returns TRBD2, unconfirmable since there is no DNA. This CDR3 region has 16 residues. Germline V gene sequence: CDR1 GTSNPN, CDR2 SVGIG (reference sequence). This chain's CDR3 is CAWSVRSSGRRNEQFF.

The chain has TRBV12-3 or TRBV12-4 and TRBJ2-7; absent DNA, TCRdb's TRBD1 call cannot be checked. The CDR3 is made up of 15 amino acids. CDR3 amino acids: CASSDLSGPTAEQYF.

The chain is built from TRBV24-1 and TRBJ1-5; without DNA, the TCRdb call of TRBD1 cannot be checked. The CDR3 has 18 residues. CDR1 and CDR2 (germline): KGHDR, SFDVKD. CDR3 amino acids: CATQSYRDRAYSNQPQHF.

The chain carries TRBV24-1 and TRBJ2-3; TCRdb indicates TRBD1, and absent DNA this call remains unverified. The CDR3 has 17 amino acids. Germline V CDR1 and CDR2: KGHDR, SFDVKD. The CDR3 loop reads CATSDFMGDQGTDTQYF.

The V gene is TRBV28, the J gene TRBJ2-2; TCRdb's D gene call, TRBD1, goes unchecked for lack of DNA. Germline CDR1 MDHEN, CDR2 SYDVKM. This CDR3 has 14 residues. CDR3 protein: CASSSSGGIGELFF. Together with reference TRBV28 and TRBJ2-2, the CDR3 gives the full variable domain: DVKVTQSSRYLVKRTGEKVFLECVQDMDHENMFWYRQDPGLGLRLIYFSYDVKMKEKGDIPEGYSVSREKKERFSLILESASTNQTSMYLCASSSSGGIGELFFGEGSRLTVL.

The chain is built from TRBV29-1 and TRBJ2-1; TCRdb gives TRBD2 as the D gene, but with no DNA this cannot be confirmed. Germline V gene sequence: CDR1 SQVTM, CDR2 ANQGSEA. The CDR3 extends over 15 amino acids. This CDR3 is CSVGLLAGAGNEQFF.

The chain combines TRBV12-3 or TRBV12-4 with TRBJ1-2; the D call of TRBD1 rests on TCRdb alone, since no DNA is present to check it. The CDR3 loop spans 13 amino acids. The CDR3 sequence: CASIQSARGHYTF.

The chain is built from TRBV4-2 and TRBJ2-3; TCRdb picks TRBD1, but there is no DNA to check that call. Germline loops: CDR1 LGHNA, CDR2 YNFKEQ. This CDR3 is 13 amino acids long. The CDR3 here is CASSQEGEDTQYF.

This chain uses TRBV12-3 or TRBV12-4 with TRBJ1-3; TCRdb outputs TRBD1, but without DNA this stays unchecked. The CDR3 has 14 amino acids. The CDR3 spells CASNPGGSGNTIYF.

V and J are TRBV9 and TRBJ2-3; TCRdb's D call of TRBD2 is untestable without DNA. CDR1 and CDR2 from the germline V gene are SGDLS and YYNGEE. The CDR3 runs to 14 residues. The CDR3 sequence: CASSSRLLADTQYF. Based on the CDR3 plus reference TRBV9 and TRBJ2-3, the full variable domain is DSGVTQTPKHLITATGQRVTLRCSPRSGDLSVYWYQQSLDQGLQFLIQYYNGEERAKGNILERFSAQQFPDLHSELNLSSLELGDSALYFCASSSRLLADTQYFGPGTRLTVL.

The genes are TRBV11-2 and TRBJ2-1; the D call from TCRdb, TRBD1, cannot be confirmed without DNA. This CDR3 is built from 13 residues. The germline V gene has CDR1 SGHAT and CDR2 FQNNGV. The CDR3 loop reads CASSHTGTYEQFF.

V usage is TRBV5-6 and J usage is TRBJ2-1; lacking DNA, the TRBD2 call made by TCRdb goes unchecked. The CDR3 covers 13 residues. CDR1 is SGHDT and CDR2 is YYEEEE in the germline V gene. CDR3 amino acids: CASSTGLVGEQFF. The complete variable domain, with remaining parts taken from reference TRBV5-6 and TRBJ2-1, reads DAGVTQSPTHLIKTRGQQVTLRCSPKSGHDTVSWYQQALGQGPQFIFQYYEEEERQRGNFPDRFSGHQFPNYSSELNVNALLLGDSALYLCASSTGLVGEQFFGPGTRLTVL.

The CDR3 spells CSVKRGNSNTGELFF. This chain uses TRBV29-1 with TRBJ2-2; TCRdb's D gene call, TRBD1, goes unchecked for lack of DNA. Per the germline V gene, CDR1 is SQVTM and CDR2 is ANQGSEA. CDR3 length: 15 residues.

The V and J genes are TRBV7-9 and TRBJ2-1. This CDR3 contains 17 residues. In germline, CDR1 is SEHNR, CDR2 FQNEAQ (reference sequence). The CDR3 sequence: CASSLALAFSSYNEQFF.

CDR3 sequence reads: CASNRRASLVNTIYF. This chain links TRBV6-5 with TRBJ1-3. This CDR3 comprises 15 residues. Germline CDR1 reads MNHEY; CDR2 reads SVGAGI.

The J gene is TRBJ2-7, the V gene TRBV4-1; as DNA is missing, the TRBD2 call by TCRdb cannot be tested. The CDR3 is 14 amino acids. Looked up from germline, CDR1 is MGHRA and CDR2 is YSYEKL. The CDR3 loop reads CASSQPTARREQYF.

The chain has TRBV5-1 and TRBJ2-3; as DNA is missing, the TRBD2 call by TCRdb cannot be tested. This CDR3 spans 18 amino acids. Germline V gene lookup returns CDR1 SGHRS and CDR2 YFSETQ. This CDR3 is CASSYGGVAGGPADTQYF.

The CDR3 region is CASSSSLNYGYTF. This chain joins TRBV28 and TRBJ1-2. This CDR3 contains 13 residues. Germline V lookup: CDR1 MDHEN, CDR2 SYDVKM.